The next 31 T cell receptor beta chains were all read from a single sample in a study of cytomegalovirus exposure and HLA in healthy donors. It was with 60 Vbeta and 13 Jbeta primers that the PCR ran. Repertoires were generated with immunoSEQ multiplex PCR, while TCRdb's copy carries only in-frame clones and drops some. This table has about 170,000 clones, around 75% appearing once. Sequenced: PBMCs. These receptors were obtained from a woman in her forties or fifties in good health and CMV-seropositive.

Comment on this clone: Within the sample, other DNA sequences also encode this same CDR3. The chain uses TRBV10-2 and TRBJ1-5; the match to TRBD1 covers 11 bases. The CDR3 has 13 amino acids. V gave up 6 bases and J gave up 6 bases; unmatched junction bases: 1. Germline V gene sequence: CDR1 WSHSY, CDR2 SAAADI. For the CDR3, the DNA is TGCGCCAGCAGGGGACAGGGGGGTCAGCCCCAGCATTTT. Residues: CASRGQGGQPQHF.

The chain recombines TRBV6-5 with TRBJ2-5, with D hard to call. Trimming cost V 5 bases and J 4 bases, with 5 bases left between them. The CDR3 is made up of 11 amino acids. Germline V CDR1 and CDR2: MNHEY, SVGAGI. CDR3 bases: TGTGCCAGCAGTGAAGCAGAGACCCAGTACTTC. Amino acid sequence: CASSEAETQYF.

CDR3 coding DNA: TGTGCCAGCAGTGATTCAGTATATGGCTACACCTTC. Translating gives CASSDSVYGYTF. The chain couples TRBV6-1 to TRBJ1-2; D call uncertain. This CDR3 region has 12 residues. V was clipped by 3 bases and J by 5 bases, with 7 bases between them. Germline CDR1 is MNHNS and CDR2 is SASEGT.

This clone has only a few counts. V usage is TRBV7-9 and J usage is TRBJ2-4; D may be TRBD2 (6 bases). Looked up from germline, CDR1 is SEHNR and CDR2 is FQNEAQ (reference sequence). Trimming stripped 5 bases from V and 9 bases from J, with 11 bases between. CDR3 size: 12 residues. In nucleotides, the CDR3 is TGTGCCAGCAGCCTGGAGGGTGGCATTCAGTACTTC. It is translated as CASSLEGGIQYF.

The chain couples TRBV6-5 to TRBJ2-1; 14 bases align to TRBD2. The V segment lost 10 bases and the J segment 8 bases; nucleotides outside the gene matches: 7. This CDR3 contains 14 residues. Germline loops: CDR1 MNHEY, CDR2 SVGAGI. CDR3 nucleotides: TGTGCCACCGAGACTAGCGGGGGGGCTCATGAGCAGTTCTTC. Translating it yields CATETSGGAHEQFF.

This chain uses TRBV6-5 with TRBJ1-5, with 7 bases identical to TRBD1. Germline CDR1 reads MNHEY; CDR2 reads SVGAGI. J lost 3 bases, V lost 4 bases, and 6 bases had no gene match. There are 15 residues in the CDR3. DNA of the CDR3: TGTGCCAGCAGTTCCACAGGGGACATCAATCAGCCCCAGCATTTT. It codes for CASSSTGDINQPQHF.

The V call is TRBV6-5, the J call TRBJ1-6, with a possible D match to TRBD1 (5 bases). Trimming shortened V by 8 bases and J by 8 bases, and 13 bases separated the two germline ends. This CDR3 is built from 13 residues. Germline V gene lookup returns CDR1 MNHEY and CDR2 SVGAGI. This CDR3 is CASRGREDSPLHF. As DNA, the CDR3 is TGTGCCAGCCGTGGCAGGGAGGATTCACCCCTCCACTTT.

The chain has TRBV18 and TRBJ1-1; no reliable D call. V lost 5 bases to trimming and J lost 1 base, with 8 bases between them. The CDR3 consists of 13 residues. Germline CDR1 is KGHSH and CDR2 is LQKENI. CDR3 sequence reads: CASSAQENTEAFF. The CDR3 DNA sequence: TGTGCCAGCTCAGCGCAGGAGAACACTGAAGCTTTCTTT.

The chain is built from TRBV7-8 and TRBJ2-3; TRBD2 aligns across 10 bases. Per germline, CDR1 SGHVS and CDR2 FQNEAQ. V lost 3 bases and J lost 1; bases outside the gene matches: 13. This CDR3 is built from 19 residues. The CDR3: CASSFWLAGDHLGTDTQYF. DNA of the CDR3: TGTGCCAGCAGCTTTTGGCTAGCGGGGGATCACCTAGGCACAGATACGCAGTATTTT.

The chain employs TRBV5-1 and TRBJ2-5; perhaps TRBD2 as D (6 bases). CDR1 and CDR2 (germline): SGHRS, YFSETQ. Trimming removed 2 bases from V and 5 bases from J, with 13 bases in between. CDR3 size: 14 residues. CDR3: CASSLNAGRETQYF. CDR3 bases: TGCGCCAGCAGCTTAAACGCAGGGAGGGAGACCCAGTACTTC. Full variable domain (rest looked up from reference TRBV5-1 and TRBJ2-5): KAGVTQTPRYLIKTRGQQVTLSCSPISGHRSVSWYQQTPGQGLQFLFEYFSETQRNKGNFPGRFSGRQFSNSRSEMNVSTLELGDSALYLCASSLNAGRETQYFGPGTRLLVL.

This chain joins TRBV4-2 and TRBJ2-5; TRBD2 agrees at 9 bases. The V gene end was trimmed by 3 bases and the J gene end by 2 bases; junction bases not matched to a gene: 7. The CDR3 contains 16 residues. Germline V gene sequence: CDR1 LGHNA, CDR2 YNFKEQ. CDR3 amino acids: CASSQGNSGGQETQYF. The CDR3 DNA is TGTGCCAGCAGCCAGGGTAATAGCGGGGGTCAAGAGACCCAGTACTTC.

This sequence joins TRBV11-2 and TRBJ1-5, with D unclear. The CDR3 spans 14 residues. Trimming cost V 4 bases and J 0 bases, with 7 bases left between them. Germline-derived CDR1 and CDR2 are SGHAT and FQNNGV. The CDR3 protein is CASSSSYSNQPQHF. The CDR3 DNA follows: TGTGCCAGCAGCTCCAGTTATAGCAATCAGCCCCAGCATTTT. Full variable domain (missing parts from reference TRBV11-2 and TRBJ1-5): EAGVAQSPRYKIIEKRQSVAFWCNPISGHATLYWYQQILGQGPKLLIQFQNNGVVDDSQLPKDRFSAERLKGVDSTLKIQPAKLEDSAVYLCASSSSYSNQPQHFGDGTRLSIL.

The rearrangement uses TRBV2 and TRBJ1-5, with D tentatively TRBD1 (6 bases). Trimming left V 6 bases short and J 3 bases short, with 15 bases between. This CDR3 spans 15 amino acids. The germline CDR1 and CDR2 sequences are SNHLY and FYNNEI. CDR3 DNA sequence: TGTGCCAGCAGCAGAGAGGGGGATCCCAATCAGCCCCAGCATTTT. It codes for CASSREGDPNQPQHF. Full variable domain (remainder filled in from reference TRBV2 and TRBJ1-5): EPEVTQTPSHQVTQMGQEVILRCVPISNHLYFYWYRQILGQKVEFLVSFYNNEISEKSEIFDDQFSVERPDGSNFTLKIRSTKLEDSAMYFCASSREGDPNQPQHFGDGTRLSIL.

The gene calls are TRBV4-2 and TRBJ2-1; 7 nucleotides align to TRBD2. The CDR3 consists of 17 residues. V was clipped by 0 bases and J by 3 bases; unmatched bases: 8. The germline V gene encodes CDR1 LGHNA and CDR2 YNFKEQ. DNA for the CDR3: TGTGCCAGCAGCCAAGATTTGGAACGGGGGGACTACAATGAGCAGTTCTTC. It codes for CASSQDLERGDYNEQFF.

The V gene is TRBV10-3, the J gene TRBJ1-4; TRBD1 matches 9 bases. The junction had 0 bases not matched to a gene; V was cut back by 2 bases and J by 8 bases. From germline, CDR1 is ENHRY and CDR2 SYGVKD. The CDR3 loop spans 13 amino acids. CDR3 in amino acids: CAISEGQGEKLFF. The CDR3 bases are TGTGCCATCAGTGAGGGACAGGGGGAAAAACTGTTTTTT.

J is TRBJ1-2 and V is TRBV6-5; a weak D match, TRBD1 (6 bases). The CDR3 runs to 15 residues. V was clipped by 2 bases and J by 8 bases, with 18 bases between them. Germline V gene data show CDR1 as MNHEY and CDR2 as SVGAGI. The CDR3 region is CASSYRSQGSEGYTF. CDR3 DNA: TGTGCCAGCAGTTACCGGTCGCAGGGGAGTGAGGGCTACACCTTC.

The chain uses TRBV5-1 and TRBJ2-3; TRBD2 agrees at 7 bases. The CDR3 runs to 17 residues. Germline loops: CDR1 SGHRS, CDR2 YFSETQ. J gave up 3 bases and V 0 bases, and 10 bases lay outside the gene matches. CDR3 protein: CASSLGWGGSRTDTQYF. The CDR3 DNA reads as TGCGCCAGCAGCTTGGGGTGGGGGGGATCTAGGACAGATACGCAGTATTTT. The full variable domain, rest sourced from reference TRBV5-1 and TRBJ2-3, is KAGVTQTPRYLIKTRGQQVTLSCSPISGHRSVSWYQQTPGQGLQFLFEYFSETQRNKGNFPGRFSGRQFSNSRSEMNVSTLELGDSALYLCASSLGWGGSRTDTQYFGPGTRLTVL.

This clone showed up just once. The chain uses TRBV7-9 and TRBJ2-1, with TRBD2 as a possible D gene (5 bases). V gave up 5 bases and J gave up 7 bases, with 18 bases separating them. CDR1 is SEHNR, CDR2 FQNEAQ, per germline (reference sequence). This CDR3 has 15 residues. CDR3 sequence (DNA): TGTGCCAGCAGCACAGACCCTAGCCTGAGAAATGAGCAGTTCTTC. Translation: CASSTDPSLRNEQFF.

The gene calls are TRBV14 and TRBJ2-3; D unresolved. Germline V gene lookup returns CDR1 SGHDN and CDR2 FVKESK. V was clipped by 1 base and J by 6 bases, with 23 bases between them. This CDR3 is 18 amino acids long. CDR3 loop: CASSQVLLPTAGGDTQYF. The CDR3 region has the DNA TGTGCCAGCAGCCAAGTATTACTTCCTACAGCAGGTGGGGATACGCAGTATTTT.

This clone appeared a few times. The chain combines TRBV6-1 with TRBJ2-5; TRBD2 matches at 11 bases. CDR1 and CDR2 from the germline V gene are MNHNS and SASEGT. The CDR3 is made up of 17 amino acids. J gave up 0 bases and V 1 base, and 4 bases lay outside the gene matches. The CDR3: CASSEETSGDYQETQYF. Here the CDR3 DNA reads TGTGCCAGCAGTGAAGAGACTAGCGGGGACTACCAAGAGACCCAGTACTTC.

J is TRBJ2-5 and V is TRBV5-6; TRBD2 matches 7 bases. CDR1 and CDR2 from the germline V gene are SGHDT and YYEEEE. With V trimmed by 4 bases and J by 5 bases, 11 bases remained unmatched. The length of the CDR3 is 15 residues. The CDR3 region is CASSRLTAGVETQYF. The CDR3 DNA is TGTGCCAGCAGCCGACTTACGGCGGGGGTGGAGACCCAGTACTTC.

This rearrangement joins TRBV27 to TRBJ2-5; 10 nucleotides line up with TRBD2. Trimming at V came to 5 bases and at J to 1 base, leaving 10 bases not matched to a gene. This CDR3 region has 17 residues. Germline loops: CDR1 MNHEY, CDR2 SMNVEV (reference sequence). CDR3: CASSPGLAPGVQETQYF. CDR3 DNA: TGTGCCAGCAGTCCGGGACTAGCGCCGGGCGTCCAAGAGACCCAGTACTTC.

This clone appeared once. This rearrangement joins TRBV13 to TRBJ2-3, with 11 positions matching TRBD2. Losses at the gene ends were 5 bases for V and 2 bases for J; bases not matched to a gene: 6. Per the germline V gene, CDR1 is PRHDT and CDR2 is FYEKMQ (reference sequence). The CDR3 has 16 residues. The CDR3: CASSPRTSGFTDTQYF. The CDR3 DNA sequence: TGTGCCAGCAGCCCCCGGACTAGCGGGTTCACAGATACGCAGTATTTT.

The chain carries TRBV5-5 and TRBJ1-2; no clear D. In germline, CDR1 is SGHKS, CDR2 YYEKEE (reference sequence). Trimming took off 2 bases at V and 2 bases at J, with 7 bases between the two ends. The CDR3 sequence is 13 residues long. The CDR3 sequence is CASSLLGNYGYTF. The CDR3 DNA reads TGTGCCAGCAGCTTACTCGGGAACTATGGCTACACCTTC.

The chain is built from TRBV30 and TRBJ2-5, with 7 nucleotides matching TRBD2. J was trimmed by 9 bases and V by 3 bases; bases with no gene match: 7. This CDR3 has 12 residues. Per the germline V gene, CDR1 is GTSNPN and CDR2 is SVGIG (reference sequence). The CDR3 bases are TGTGCCTGGAGACCGTCGGGGAGGGCCCAGTACTTC. It encodes CAWRPSGRAQYF.

J is TRBJ2-3 and V is TRBV5-1, with 7 bases lining up with TRBD2. Germline V gene sequence: CDR1 SGHRS, CDR2 YFSETQ. V lost 3 bases and J lost 3; bases outside the gene matches: 1. CDR3 length: 13 residues. Here the CDR3 reads CASSWEGTDTQYF. The CDR3 DNA sequence: TGCGCCAGCAGCTGGGAGGGTACAGATACGCAGTATTTT.

The chain is built from TRBV18 and TRBJ2-1; D is perhaps TRBD2 (6 bases). Trimming stripped 0 bases from V and 7 bases from J, with 13 bases between. The CDR3 spans 15 residues. CDR1 and CDR2 from the germline V gene are KGHSH and LQKENI. The CDR3 here is CASSPPFTRGNEQFF. The CDR3 DNA reads as TGTGCCAGCTCACCACCCTTTACACGGGGGAATGAGCAGTTCTTC.

This clone was seen only once. This rearrangement joins TRBV4-1 to TRBJ1-4, with TRBD1 matching 7 bases. This CDR3 has 15 amino acids. Germline trimming cut 4 bases from V and 3 bases from J; bases unmatched to any gene: 5. In germline, CDR1 is MGHRA, CDR2 YSYEKL. CDR3 DNA sequence: TGCGCCAGCAGCCTTGGACAGGACGCTAATGAAAAACTGTTTTTT. It specifies CASSLGQDANEKLFF.

The chain has TRBV10-3 and TRBJ1-1, with D unresolved. This CDR3 spans 15 amino acids. Trimming took off 1 base at V and 0 bases at J, with 9 bases between the two ends. From germline, CDR1 is ENHRY and CDR2 SYGVKD. Here the CDR3 DNA reads TGTGCCATCAGTGAGTTCAGGCCTATGAACACTGAAGCTTTCTTT. This translates into CAISEFRPMNTEAFF.

This chain connects TRBV14 to TRBJ2-5; D is undetermined. CDR3 length: 12 amino acids. Per the germline V gene, CDR1 is SGHDN and CDR2 is FVKESK. V shed 1 base and J shed 6 bases, with 6 bases lying between them. The CDR3 protein is CASSQVGQTQYF. In nucleotides, the CDR3 is TGTGCCAGCAGCCAAGTTGGGCAGACCCAGTACTTC.

This rearrangement joins TRBV27 to TRBJ2-2; no clear D. Trimming took off 8 bases at V and 0 bases at J, with 10 bases between the two ends. The length of the CDR3 is 14 residues. Germline V CDR1 and CDR2: MNHEY, SMNVEV (reference sequence). CDR3 region: CASRFTSNTGELFF. The CDR3 bases are TGTGCCAGCCGATTCACTTCGAACACCGGGGAGCTGTTTTTT.